These 25 T cell receptor beta chains were all obtained from the same sample, sequenced in a study of regulatory T cells in long-lasting Graves disease. Time point here: persistent/refractory GD, antithyroid drugs over 5 years with positive TRAb. PBMC-derived RNA was used for the TCR library. The authors built TCR beta libraries using iRepertoire HTBI primers and Arm-PCR of CDR3 regions. TCRdb used MiXCR to reprocess the multiplex PCR reads, holding one entry per CDR3 protein. The sample lists some 280,000 distinct CDR3 sequences, roughly a fifth seen once, with more than 55% in the top ten. The input for sequencing was peripheral blood mononuclear cells (PBMCs), taken when the disease was refractory, from a patient treated with antithyroid drugs. Receptor source: a female donor with Graves disease.

The sample holds a few counts of this clonotype. The chain uses TRBV14 and TRBJ1-1, with a weak D call TRBD1 (5 bases). The germline gives CDR1 SGHDN, CDR2 FVKESK. V shed 1 base and J shed 1 base, with 10 bases lying between them. The CDR3 runs to 15 residues. This CDR3 reads CASSQGAGWNTEAFF. Here the CDR3 DNA reads TGTGCCAGCAGCCAAGGGGCAGGGTGGAACACTGAAGCTTTCTTT.

J is TRBJ2-2 and V is TRBV5-1, with 10 bases identical to TRBD1. The germline V gene encodes CDR1 SGHRS and CDR2 YFSETQ. V lost 2 bases to trimming and J lost 4 bases; unmatched junction nucleotides: 5. The CDR3 has 16 residues. The CDR3 DNA sequence: TGCGCCAGCAGCTTAGGGACAGGGGAAGGCACCGGGGAGCTGTTTTTT. This gives the protein CASSLGTGEGTGELFF.

This clonotype has only a few counts. V usage is TRBV6-2 or TRBV6-3 and J usage is TRBJ2-2; D is ambiguous. CDR3 size: 14 residues. V shed 3 bases and J shed 2 bases, with 7 bases lying between them. Germline V gene lookup returns CDR1 MNHEY and CDR2 SVGEGT. Here the CDR3 reads CASSYHINTGELFF. Written as DNA, the CDR3 is TGTGCCAGCAGTTATCATATCAACACCGGGGAGCTGTTTTTT.

This chain connects TRBV6-1 to TRBJ1-6; TRBD1 agrees at 11 bases. V was clipped by 7 bases and J by 10 bases; unmatched bases: 9. This CDR3 comprises 15 residues. The V gene's germline CDR1 is MNHNS and CDR2 SASEGT. CDR3 DNA: TGTGCCAGCAACCCAGGACAGGGGGCCATCTCACCCCTCCACTTT. This sequence encodes CASNPGQGAISPLHF.

Ten or more counts support this clonotype. The rearrangement uses TRBV11-2 and TRBJ2-7, with D unresolved. The ends were cut back, 5 bases at V and 6 bases at J, with 17 bases in the middle. The CDR3 loop spans 14 amino acids. Per the germline V gene, CDR1 is SGHAT and CDR2 is FQNNGV. The chain's CDR3 is CASSPVGFPGEQYF. The CDR3 DNA follows: TGTGCCAGCAGCCCAGTGGGCTTTCCCGGCGAGCAGTACTTC. Full variable domain (rest looked up from reference TRBV11-2 and TRBJ2-7): EAGVAQSPRYKIIEKRQSVAFWCNPISGHATLYWYQQILGQGPKLLIQFQNNGVVDDSQLPKDRFSAERLKGVDSTLKIQPAKLEDSAVYLCASSPVGFPGEQYFGPGTRLTVT.

This clonotype was counted many times. The J gene is TRBJ2-7, the V gene TRBV20-1, with 8 nucleotides matching TRBD2. CDR1 is DFQATT, CDR2 SNEGSKA, per germline (reference sequence). This CDR3 is built from 14 residues. V gave up 6 bases and J gave up 6 bases; unmatched junction bases: 13. The CDR3 bases are TGCAGTGCCTACCTGACCAGCGGGAGTCCCGAGCAGTACTTC. Residues: CSAYLTSGSPEQYF.

This clonotype was recorded many times. The chain is built from TRBV12-3 or TRBV12-4 and TRBJ1-1, with D unclear. V gave up 6 bases and J gave up 5 bases, with 10 bases separating them. The CDR3 totals 12 residues. CDR3: CASSTSGTEAFF. CDR3 DNA sequence: TGTGCCAGCAGCACTAGCGGTACTGAAGCTTTCTTT.

At least ten counts were recorded for this clonotype. The chain carries TRBV10-3 and TRBJ1-2; D ambiguous. Trimming took off 11 bases at V and 0 bases at J, with 13 bases between the two ends. The length of the CDR3 is 13 residues. Germline V gene lookup returns CDR1 ENHRY and CDR2 SYGVKD. As DNA, the CDR3 is TGTGCCGTTCGAGACACTGCTAACTATGGCTACACCTTC. Encoded protein: CAVRDTANYGYTF.

Many counts were recorded for this clonotype. V usage is TRBV2 and J usage is TRBJ1-1; D perhaps matches TRBD1 (6 bases). Trimming shortened V by 6 bases and J by 3 bases, and 23 bases separated the two germline ends. This CDR3 has 17 residues. Germline values: CDR1 SNHLY, CDR2 FYNNEI. CDR3 protein: CASRTRLTGTLYTEAFF. In DNA form, the CDR3 reads TGTGCCAGCAGAACCAGACTCACCGGGACATTATACACTGAAGCTTTCTTT.

This clonotype was found many times. This chain connects TRBV7-2 to TRBJ2-5, with TRBD2 matching 8 bases. J lost 1 base, V lost 6 bases, and 13 bases had no gene match. Germline V lookup: CDR1 SGHTA, CDR2 FQGNSA. This CDR3 is built from 17 residues. The CDR3 loop reads CASRESRSGRRQETQYF. The CDR3 bases are TGTGCCAGCAGGGAGTCTCGGAGCGGGAGACGCCAAGAGACCCAGTACTTC. The variable domain in full, completed from reference TRBV7-2 and TRBJ2-5, reads GAGVSQSPSNKVTEKGKDVELRCDPISGHTALYWYRQSLGQGLEFLIYFQGNSAPDKSGLPSDRFSAERTGGSVSTLTIQRTQQEDSAVYLCASRESRSGRRQETQYFGPGTRLLVL.

This clonotype has a count of ten or more. V usage is TRBV7-2 and J usage is TRBJ2-5; D might be TRBD1 (5 bases). The germline gives CDR1 SGHTA, CDR2 FQGNSA. Between the trimmed V and J ends, which lost 5 bases and 2 bases, there was a span of 12 bases. This CDR3 is built from 14 residues. CDR3 region: CASSTRSGQETQYF. The CDR3 coding sequence is TGTGCCAGCAGCACAAGGTCAGGGCAAGAGACCCAGTACTTC.

The V call is TRBV30, the J call TRBJ1-2; no definite D call. The CDR3 is 12 amino acids. CDR1 is GTSNPN, CDR2 SVGIG, per germline (reference sequence). The germline V and J ends were trimmed by 3 bases and 6 bases, with 11 bases remaining between them. The CDR3 coding sequence is TGTGCCTGGAGCCTCAAACAGAATGGCTACACCTTC. Its translation: CAWSLKQNGYTF.

V gene TRBV24-1 combines with J gene TRBJ2-1; a possible D gene is TRBD2 (6 bases). Per germline, CDR1 KGHDR and CDR2 SFDVKD. This CDR3 spans 16 amino acids. Deletions cut 3 bases from V and 2 bases from J, with 13 bases between. The CDR3 reads CATSDGGQGPYNEQFF. CDR3 DNA: TGTGCCACCAGTGATGGAGGGCAGGGTCCCTACAATGAGCAGTTCTTC.

The CDR3 DNA reads as TGTGCCAGCAGCTTAGGTCACGGGCGCGAGCAGTACTTC. This codes for CASSLGHGREQYF. The chain carries TRBV7-9 and TRBJ2-7; no clear D gene. Germline CDR1 SEHNR, CDR2 FQNEAQ (reference sequence). The CDR3 is 13 amino acids. The germline V and J ends were trimmed by 1 base and 6 bases, with 10 bases remaining between them. Full variable domain (missing parts from reference TRBV7-9 and TRBJ2-7): DTGVSQNPRHKITKRGQNVTFRCDPISEHNRLYWYRQTLGQGPEFLTYFQNEAQLEKSRLLSDRFSAERPKGSFSTLEIQRTEQGDSAMYLCASSLGHGREQYFGPGTRLTVT.

The rearrangement uses TRBV7-2 and TRBJ2-7, with a weak D call TRBD1 (6 bases). This CDR3 has 16 residues. Trimming took 4 bases from V and 2 from J, leaving 18 bases between them. The germline V gene has CDR1 SGHTA and CDR2 FQGNSA. The CDR3: CASSSSGQGLTYEQYF. The DNA for the CDR3 is TGTGCCAGCAGCTCCTCGGGACAAGGCCTAACCTACGAGCAGTACTTC.

This sequence joins TRBV6-1 and TRBJ2-6; the D gene is possibly TRBD2 (6 bases). The CDR3 spans 16 residues. Trimming took off 7 bases at V and 0 bases at J, with 13 bases between the two ends. Germline V CDR1 and CDR2: MNHNS, SASEGT. The DNA of the CDR3 is TGTGCCAGCATTGGGGGGATTTTCTCTGGGGCCAACGTCCTGACTTTC. As protein: CASIGGIFSGANVLTF.

This chain links TRBV7-9 with TRBJ2-7, with TRBD2 identical over 7 bases. Looked up from germline, CDR1 is SEHNR and CDR2 is FQNEAQ (reference sequence). V gave up 5 bases and J gave up 2 bases; unmatched junction bases: 6. The CDR3 is 14 amino acids. This CDR3 reads CASSRRELPYEQYF. The CDR3 region has the DNA TGTGCCAGCAGCAGGCGGGAGCTTCCCTACGAGCAGTACTTC.

In this sample, this clonotype turned up many times. The rearrangement joins TRBV12-3 or TRBV12-4 to TRBJ2-1, with a weak D call TRBD2 (6 bases). The CDR3 sequence is 17 residues long. V was cut by 4 bases and J by 4 bases, with 20 bases left in between. CDR3 sequence reads: CASSSSVRLALYNEQFF. CDR3 bases: TGTGCCAGCAGTTCCTCGGTACGGCTAGCGTTATACAATGAGCAGTTCTTC.

This rearrangement joins TRBV29-1 to TRBJ2-5, with 7 bases that match TRBD2. Germline V gene data show CDR1 as SQVTM and CDR2 as ANQGSEA. V trimming: 6 bases; J trimming: 5 bases; junction bases outside the gene matches: 9. This CDR3 contains 13 residues. This chain's CDR3 is CSVGGSGMETQYF. CDR3 coding DNA: TGCAGCGTGGGGGGGAGCGGCATGGAGACCCAGTACTTC.

This clonotype showed up many times. The rearrangement links TRBV28 to TRBJ1-2; 9 nucleotides align to TRBD1. The V gene's germline CDR1 is MDHEN and CDR2 SYDVKM. This CDR3 is built from 14 residues. V dropped 5 bases and J dropped 4; count of bases not matched to a gene: 5. CDR3 DNA: TGTGCCAGCAGTCCCCGGACAGGGGTCTATGGCTACACCTTC. It specifies CASSPRTGVYGYTF.

This clonotype was seen a handful of times. The CDR3 is CASSSGGDLYEQYF. CDR3 bases: TGTGCCAGCAGCTCCGGAGGGGACTTGTACGAGCAGTACTTC. The chain has TRBV13 and TRBJ2-7; possibly TRBD2 for D (6 bases). Germline CDR1 is PRHDT and CDR2 is FYEKMQ (reference sequence). The CDR3 loop spans 14 amino acids. V lost 4 bases and J lost 4, with 14 bases in between.

In this sample, this clonotype turned up a few times. A much larger clonotype is one base distant, so this may be a read error. V is TRBV11-2 and J is TRBJ1-4; TRBD1 matches 7 bases. The germline gives CDR1 SGHAT, CDR2 FQNNGV. The CDR3 sequence is 15 residues long. CDR3 region: CASSLVTGDNEKLSF. The CDR3 DNA reads as TGTGCCAGCAGCTTAGTCACAGGGGATAATGAAAAACTGTCTTTT.

The chain employs TRBV28 and TRBJ2-7, with TRBD2 matching 11 bases. The CDR3 loop spans 14 amino acids. Germline V lookup: CDR1 MDHEN, CDR2 SYDVKM. V trimming: 10 bases; J trimming: 4 bases; junction bases outside the gene matches: 9. CDR3 loop: CATALGLAVYEQYF. The CDR3 DNA sequence: TGTGCCACCGCTTTGGGACTAGCGGTATACGAGCAGTACTTC. The full variable domain, its missing parts supplied by reference TRBV28 and TRBJ2-7, is DVKVTQSSRYLVKRTGEKVFLECVQDMDHENMFWYRQDPGLGLRLIYFSYDVKMKEKGDIPEGYSVSREKKERFSLILESASTNQTSMYLCATALGLAVYEQYFGPGTRLTVT.

Concerning this clonotype itself: This may be a read error, as it is one base from a much larger clone. The chain carries TRBV7-2 and TRBJ1-1; tentatively, D is TRBD1 (5 bases). V was clipped by 7 bases and J by 4 bases, with 16 bases between them. The CDR3 consists of 14 residues. Germline lookup yields CDR1 SGHTA and CDR2 FQGNSA. As DNA, the CDR3 is TGTGCCAGCAAGCGGGGCGAGATGAGCACTGAAGCTTTCTTT. Translated: CASKRGEMSTEAFF.

V and J are TRBV15 and TRBJ2-3; the D gene is possibly TRBD1 (6 bases). The germline V gene has CDR1 LNHNV and CDR2 YYDKDF (reference sequence). This CDR3 comprises 14 residues. Trimming took 6 bases from V and 2 from J, leaving 12 bases between them. DNA for the CDR3: TGTGCCACCAGAAAGACAGGCCCCACAGATACGCAGTATTTT. Its translation is CATRKTGPTDTQYF.